These 5 T cell receptor beta chains were all obtained from the same sample, sequenced in a study of Ad26.COV2.S vaccination and SARS-CoV-2 variants. Using immunoSEQ multiplex PCR, the repertoire was profiled, and TCRdb retains in-frame clones only, with some absent. This table holds hundreds of thousands of clones, 89% found once. Treatment: 15 to 20 received Ad26.COV2.S at low or high dose, single or two shots; 5 received placebo; per-sample allocation not given. Sampling took place 63 days after the first vaccine or placebo injection. Sequenced here: peripheral blood, sampled in a trial of Ad26.COV2.S vaccine versus placebo. The receptors stem from a person aged 18-65 years who received the Ad26.COV2.S COVID-19 vaccine or a placebo.

The rearrangement uses TRBV2 and TRBJ2-3, with 12 nucleotides matching TRBD2. The CDR3 has 15 residues. The V segment lost 1 base and the J segment 7 bases; nucleotides outside the gene matches: 3. Germline V CDR1 and CDR2: SNHLY, FYNNEI. This CDR3 is CASSEGTSGAYTQYF. The CDR3, as DNA: TGTGCCAGCAGTGAAGGGACTAGCGGGGCATATACGCAGTATTTT. Combining the CDR3 with reference TRBV2 and TRBJ2-3 gives the whole variable domain EPEVTQTPSHQVTQMGQEVILRCVPISNHLYFYWYRQILGQKVEFLVSFYNNEISEKSEIFDDQFSVERPDGSNFTLKIRSTKLEDSAMYFCASSEGTSGAYTQYFGPGTRLTVL.

The chain couples TRBV4-3 to TRBJ1-2, with TRBD1 identical over 7 bases. The CDR3 contains 17 residues. Per the germline V gene, CDR1 is LGHNA and CDR2 is YSLEER. V shed 4 bases and J 0 bases; nucleotides not matched to a gene: 11. The CDR3 loop reads CASSPDRASLANYGYTF. CDR3 bases: TGCGCCAGCAGCCCCGACAGGGCTTCCCTGGCTAACTATGGCTACACCTTC.

The CDR3 bases are TGTGCCAGCAGCGTGGATGCGGGAGGGCGAAGGGAGACCCAGTACTTC. Translated: CASSVDAGGRRETQYF. The genes are TRBV5-4 and TRBJ2-5; 9 nucleotides align to TRBD2. The CDR3 consists of 16 residues. Per germline, CDR1 SGHNT and CDR2 YYREEE (reference sequence). V dropped 4 bases and J dropped 5; count of bases not matched to a gene: 12. Full variable domain (missing parts from reference TRBV5-4 and TRBJ2-5): ETGVTQSPTHLIKTRGQQVTLRCSSQSGHNTVSWYQQALGQGPQFIFQYYREEENGRGNFPPRFSGLQFPNYSSELNVNALELDDSALYLCASSVDAGGRRETQYFGPGTRLLVL.

The chain combines TRBV3-1 (or the pseudogene TRBV3-2) with TRBJ2-1; D not resolved. The ends were cut back, 4 bases at V and 0 bases at J, with 16 bases in the middle. The CDR3 consists of 17 residues. The germline V gene has CDR1 LGHDT and CDR2 YNNKEL (reference sequence). CDR3 coding DNA: TGTGCCAGCAGCCGGAAACTCGTGACAAACTCCTACAATGAGCAGTTCTTC. This encodes CASSRKLVTNSYNEQFF.

The genes are TRBV30 and TRBJ2-2, with TRBD2 as a possible D gene (6 bases). Germline V gene sequence: CDR1 GTSNPN, CDR2 SVGIG (reference sequence). The ends were cut back, 2 bases at V and 6 bases at J, with 16 bases in the middle. The CDR3 spans 15 residues. The CDR3 DNA reads as TGTGCCTGGAGTAGGGACTCAATTAGGGCCGGGGAGCTGTTTTTT. Its protein is CAWSRDSIRAGELFF. Combining the CDR3 with reference TRBV30 and TRBJ2-2 gives the whole variable domain SQTIHQWPATLVQPVGSPLSLECTVEGTSNPNLYWYRQAAGRGLQLLFYSVGIGQISSEVPQNLSASRPQDRQFILSSKKLLLSDSGFYLCAWSRDSIRAGELFFGEGSRLTVL.